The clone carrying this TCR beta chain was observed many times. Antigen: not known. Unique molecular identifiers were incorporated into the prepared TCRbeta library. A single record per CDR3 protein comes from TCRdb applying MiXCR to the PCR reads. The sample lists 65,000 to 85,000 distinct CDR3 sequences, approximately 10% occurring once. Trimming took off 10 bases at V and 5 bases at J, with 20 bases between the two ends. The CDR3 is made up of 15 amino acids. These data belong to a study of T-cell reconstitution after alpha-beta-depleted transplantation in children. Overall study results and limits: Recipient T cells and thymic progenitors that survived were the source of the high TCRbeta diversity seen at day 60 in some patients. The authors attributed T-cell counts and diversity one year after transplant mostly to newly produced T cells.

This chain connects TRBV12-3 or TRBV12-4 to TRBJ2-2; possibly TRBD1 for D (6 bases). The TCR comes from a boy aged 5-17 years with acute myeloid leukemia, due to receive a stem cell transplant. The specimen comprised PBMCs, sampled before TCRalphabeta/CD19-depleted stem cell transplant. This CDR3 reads CAITPGRGGTGELFF. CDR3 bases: TGTGCCATCACCCCGGGCAGGGGTGGTACCGGGGAGCTGTTTTTT.